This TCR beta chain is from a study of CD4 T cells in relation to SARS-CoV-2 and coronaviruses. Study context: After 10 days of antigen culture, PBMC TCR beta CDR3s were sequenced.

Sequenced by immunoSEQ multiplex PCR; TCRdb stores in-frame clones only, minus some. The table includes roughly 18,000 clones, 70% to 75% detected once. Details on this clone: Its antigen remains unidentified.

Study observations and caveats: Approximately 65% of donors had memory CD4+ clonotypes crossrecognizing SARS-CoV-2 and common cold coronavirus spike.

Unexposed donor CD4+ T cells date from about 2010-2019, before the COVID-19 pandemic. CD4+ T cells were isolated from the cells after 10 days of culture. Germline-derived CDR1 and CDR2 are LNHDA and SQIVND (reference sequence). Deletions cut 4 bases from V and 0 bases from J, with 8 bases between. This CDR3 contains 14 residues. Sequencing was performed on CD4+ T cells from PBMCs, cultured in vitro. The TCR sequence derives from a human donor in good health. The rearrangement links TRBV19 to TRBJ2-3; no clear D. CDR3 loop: CASSTDGSTDTQYF. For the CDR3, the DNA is TGTGCCAGTAGTACGGACGGGAGCACAGATACGCAGTATTTT.